This T cell receptor (beta chain) was documented in a study of blood T cell repertoires in COVID-19. Data came from immunoSEQ multiplex PCR; TCRdb stores just in-frame clones and leaves some out. The sample gives about 82,000 clones, around four fifths of which show up once; over 15% is in the top ten. V lost 0 bases and J lost 3, with 16 bases in between. Germline loops: CDR1 SGHRS, CDR2 YFSETQ. The CDR3 consists of 18 residues. The specimen sequenced was peripheral blood. This receptor was identified in a man older than 75 with active or convalescent COVID-19. The rearrangement links TRBV5-1 to TRBJ1-6; D is perhaps TRBD1 (6 bases). DNA of the CDR3: TGCGCCAGCAGCTTGGTTGGTGGTACAGGGAACTATAATTCACCCCTCCACTTT. Its protein product is CASSLVGGTGNYNSPLHF.